The 21 T cell receptor beta chains below come from one sample, sequenced in a study of blood T cell repertoires in COVID-19. Method: immunoSEQ multiplex PCR; TCRdb's copy keeps in-frame clones and lacks some. The sample consists of around 140,000 clones, 65% to 85% of them appearing once. The sequenced material came from peripheral blood. These receptors all come from an elderly woman with acute or convalescent COVID-19.

This sequence joins TRBV6-5 and TRBJ2-7; a possible D gene is TRBD2 (5 bases). The CDR3 covers 11 residues. Germline V lookup: CDR1 MNHEY, CDR2 SVGAGI. Trimming cost V 8 bases and J 4 bases, with 9 bases left between them. CDR3 loop: CASVGEYEQYF. CDR3 nucleotides: TGTGCCAGCGTCGGGGAGTACGAGCAGTACTTC.

The chain has TRBV5-1 and TRBJ1-2; D is perhaps TRBD1 (5 bases). The germline gives CDR1 SGHRS, CDR2 YFSETQ. Trimming pared 0 bases from V and 7 bases from J, leaving 16 bases between. This CDR3 is built from 15 residues. This chain's CDR3 is CASSLVVGAISGYTF. The DNA of the CDR3 is TGCGCCAGCAGCTTGGTGGTTGGGGCTATTAGTGGCTACACCTTC.

The chain combines TRBV18 with TRBJ1-1; the D gene is possibly TRBD1 (5 bases). Germline V CDR1 and CDR2: KGHSH, LQKENI. The CDR3 has 16 residues. V was trimmed by 3 bases and J by 2 bases, leaving 16 bases between them. CDR3 DNA: TGTGCCAGCTCACCGCCGGGGACTGGGGGAAACACTGAAGCTTTCTTT. The encoded protein is CASSPPGTGGNTEAFF. The full variable domain, in which reference TRBV18 and TRBJ1-1 provide the parts outside the CDR3, is NAGVMQNPRHLVRRRGQEARLRCSPMKGHSHVYWYRQLPEEGLKFMVYLQKENIIDESGMPKERFSAEFPKEGPSILRIQQVVRGDSAAYFCASSPPGTGGNTEAFFGQGTRLTVV.

This clone was seen repeatedly, ten times or more. The chain recombines TRBV27 with TRBJ2-7, with a weak D call TRBD1 (7 bases). V dropped 3 bases and J dropped 6 bases, with 18 bases sitting between them. Germline CDR1 MNHEY, CDR2 SMNVEV (reference sequence). This CDR3 comprises 15 residues. In DNA form, the CDR3 reads TGTGCCAGCAGTTTCGGGCAGGGGGGTGTTAGCGAGCAGTACTTC. Encoded protein: CASSFGQGGVSEQYF.

This chain links TRBV19 with TRBJ1-2; 9 nucleotides align to TRBD1. V shed 2 bases and J 3 bases; nucleotides not matched to a gene: 4. Germline V gene lookup returns CDR1 LNHDA and CDR2 SQIVND (reference sequence). The CDR3 covers 15 residues. CDR3 sequence (DNA): TGTGCCAGTAGTATACTGGGGACAGGGTACTATGGCTACACCTTC. Amino acid sequence: CASSILGTGYYGYTF.

This chain uses TRBV7-2 with TRBJ1-2, with TRBD1 identical over 7 bases. J gave up 0 bases and V 5 bases, and 9 bases lay outside the gene matches. The CDR3 runs to 16 residues. Germline CDR1 reads SGHTA; CDR2 reads FQGNSA. CDR3 region: CASSVSGQGANYGYTF. DNA for the CDR3: TGTGCCAGCAGCGTTTCCGGGCAGGGGGCTAACTATGGCTACACCTTC.

This sequence joins TRBV6-4 and TRBJ2-5, with 8 bases identical to TRBD2. This CDR3 comprises 14 residues. Germline-derived CDR1 and CDR2 are MRHNA and SNTAGT. The ends lost 7 bases at V and 2 bases at J; junction bases unmatched: 6. This CDR3 is CASMGKRGQETQYF. Written as DNA, the CDR3 is TGTGCCAGCATGGGGAAGCGGGGGCAAGAGACCCAGTACTTC.

This sequence joins TRBV11-2 and TRBJ2-1; 10 positions match TRBD1. The V gene's germline CDR1 is SGHAT and CDR2 FQNNGV. J was trimmed by 6 bases and V by 3 bases; bases with no gene match: 2. The CDR3 runs to 14 residues. The CDR3: CASSFDRGRNEQFF. The CDR3, as DNA: TGTGCCAGCAGCTTCGACAGGGGGCGCAATGAGCAGTTCTTC.

The V gene is TRBV9, the J gene TRBJ2-3; possible D gene TRBD2, 5 bases. In germline, CDR1 is SGDLS, CDR2 YYNGEE. Trimming pared 4 bases from V and 1 base from J, leaving 10 bases between. This CDR3 has 14 residues. This chain's CDR3 is CASSPGSGTDTQYF. For the CDR3, the DNA is TGTGCCAGCAGCCCGGGGTCCGGCACAGATACGCAGTATTTT.

The V gene is TRBV10-2, the J gene TRBJ2-7, with 8 bases lining up with TRBD2. CDR1 is WSHSY and CDR2 is SAAADI in the germline V gene. V gave up 7 bases and J gave up 4 bases; unmatched junction bases: 12. This CDR3 spans 15 amino acids. The CDR3: CASTTTGTRRYEQYF. In DNA form, the CDR3 reads TGCGCCAGCACCACTACCGGGACTAGAAGGTACGAGCAGTACTTC.

V and J are TRBV19 and TRBJ1-3; no clear D gene. The CDR3 consists of 13 residues. V was clipped by 8 bases and J by 0 bases, with 8 bases between them. From germline, CDR1 is LNHDA and CDR2 SQIVND (reference sequence). CDR3 sequence: CASEANSGNTIYF. Written as DNA, the CDR3 is TGTGCCAGTGAGGCGAACTCTGGAAACACCATATATTTT.

The V call is TRBV7-8, the J call TRBJ1-4, with 8 bases identical to TRBD1. The CDR3 runs to 16 residues. Germline V gene sequence: CDR1 SGHVS, CDR2 FQNEAQ. V gave up 0 bases and J gave up 6 bases; unmatched junction bases: 6. CDR3 region: CASSLAATGVYEKLFF. The CDR3 DNA follows: TGTGCCAGCAGCTTAGCTGCGACAGGGGTGTATGAAAAACTGTTTTTT.

The chain joins TRBV4-3 to TRBJ2-2, with TRBD2 identical over 7 bases. The ends lost 1 base at V and 3 bases at J; junction bases unmatched: 2. Germline CDR1 and CDR2: LGHNA and YSLEER. The length of the CDR3 is 15 residues. For the CDR3, the DNA is TGCGCCAGCAGCCAAGGTAGCGGGTACACCGGGGAGCTGTTTTTT. Its protein product is CASSQGSGYTGELFF.

The chain has TRBV27 and TRBJ2-1, with 7 nucleotides matching TRBD2. In germline, CDR1 is MNHEY, CDR2 SMNVEV (reference sequence). The V segment lost 4 bases and the J segment 5 bases; nucleotides outside the gene matches: 5. There are 14 residues in the CDR3. CDR3 coding DNA: TGTGCCAGCAGTTCCGTAGGGAGGGACAATGAGCAGTTCTTC. It specifies CASSSVGRDNEQFF.

This clone was observed a few times. This chain joins TRBV30 and TRBJ1-4, with 7 positions matching TRBD1. The CDR3 has 15 residues. The trim removed 1 base at V and 7 bases at J, leaving 9 bases unmatched. Germline V lookup: CDR1 GTSNPN, CDR2 SVGIG (reference sequence). The CDR3 loop is CAWSDPTGKGEKLFF. CDR3 in DNA: TGTGCCTGGAGTGACCCGACAGGGAAGGGTGAAAAACTGTTTTTT. Using reference TRBV30 and TRBJ1-4 for the parts outside the CDR3, the full variable domain is SQTIHQWPATLVQPVGSPLSLECTVEGTSNPNLYWYRQAAGRGLQLLFYSVGIGQISSEVPQNLSASRPQDRQFILSSKKLLLSDSGFYLCAWSDPTGKGEKLFFGSGTQLSVL.

The gene calls are TRBV9 and TRBJ2-6, with unresolved D. The CDR3 runs to 16 residues. The V gene's germline CDR1 is SGDLS and CDR2 YYNGEE. V gave up 1 base and J gave up 4 bases, with 12 bases separating them. The CDR3 DNA reads as TGTGCCAGCAGCGTATTTCTTGGAGTCGGGGCCAACGTCCTGACTTTC. Encoded protein: CASSVFLGVGANVLTF.

The CDR3, as DNA: TGTGCCAGCAGCTTTTATATGAGCGGGGGCCTCGGTGGCACAGATACGCAGTATTTT. Its protein is CASSFYMSGGLGGTDTQYF. V and J are TRBV5-4 and TRBJ2-3; 8 bases are shared with TRBD2. Per the germline V gene, CDR1 is SGHNT and CDR2 is YYREEE (reference sequence). There are 19 residues in the CDR3. J was trimmed by 1 base and V by 2 bases; bases with no gene match: 15.

This sequence joins TRBV2 and TRBJ2-2, with TRBD2 matching 11 bases. Germline V lookup: CDR1 SNHLY, CDR2 FYNNEI. After removal of 6 bases from V and 1 base from J, the junction contained 4 bases not matched to a gene. The length of the CDR3 is 16 residues. The CDR3, as DNA: TGTGCCAGCAGACCCGGGACTAGCGGGAACACCGGGGAGCTGTTTTTT. The encoded protein is CASRPGTSGNTGELFF.

The gene calls are TRBV7-8 and TRBJ1-5; tentatively, D is TRBD1 (5 bases). The CDR3 length is 15 residues. Per the germline V gene, CDR1 is SGHVS and CDR2 is FQNEAQ. Trimming pared 4 bases from V and 2 bases from J, leaving 12 bases between. CDR3 DNA: TGTGCCAGCAGCTGGACCGACAGTGGCAATCAGCCCCAGCATTTT. Translated, it gives CASSWTDSGNQPQHF.

The V gene is TRBV5-1, the J gene TRBJ2-1; TRBD2 matches at 16 bases. CDR3 length: 18 residues. V gave up 4 bases and J gave up 7 bases; unmatched junction bases: 11. The germline V gene has CDR1 SGHRS and CDR2 YFSETQ. Here the CDR3 reads CASSPRMGLAGGPNEQFF. CDR3 sequence (DNA): TGCGCCAGCAGCCCCCGAATGGGACTAGCGGGAGGGCCGAATGAGCAGTTCTTC.

The chain is built from TRBV7-2 and TRBJ1-5; 7 nucleotides line up with TRBD1. Germline lookup yields CDR1 SGHTA and CDR2 FQGNSA. Trimming cost V 3 bases and J 2 bases; bases outside gene matches: 4. The CDR3 is 15 amino acids. CDR3 protein: CASSFVGTGNQPQHF. The CDR3, as DNA: TGTGCCAGCAGCTTTGTCGGGACAGGCAATCAGCCCCAGCATTTT. Full variable domain (rest looked up from reference TRBV7-2 and TRBJ1-5): GAGVSQSPSNKVTEKGKDVELRCDPISGHTALYWYRQSLGQGLEFLIYFQGNSAPDKSGLPSDRFSAERTGGSVSTLTIQRTQQEDSAVYLCASSFVGTGNQPQHFGDGTRLSIL.